Presented here are 23 T cell receptor beta chains from one specimen sequenced in a study of cytomegalovirus exposure and HLA in healthy donors. The study ran its PCR with 60 Vbeta and 13 Jbeta primers. Repertoires were generated with immunoSEQ multiplex PCR, while TCRdb's copy carries only in-frame clones and drops some. Of over 150,000 clones in the sample, approximately 75% are singletons; the top ten hold over 4%. The sequenced sample was PBMCs. The source is a young man in good health and CMV-seropositive.

The table lists this clone with a count of one. The V call is TRBV27, the J call TRBJ2-1, with TRBD2 matching 13 bases. Germline CDR1 reads MNHEY; CDR2 reads SMNVEV (reference sequence). The CDR3 is made up of 16 amino acids. Losses at the gene ends were 2 bases for V and 7 bases for J; bases not matched to a gene: 5. CDR3 DNA: TGTGCCAGCAGTTTAAGGAAACTAGCGGGAGGGAATGAGCAGTTCTTC. The encoded protein is CASSLRKLAGGNEQFF.

The chain combines TRBV20-1 with TRBJ1-2; D not certain. The CDR3 spans 10 residues. Germline V lookup: CDR1 DFQATT, CDR2 SNEGSKA (reference sequence). V was shortened by 6 bases and J by 4 bases, with 6 bases between the two germline ends. In DNA, the CDR3 is TGCAGTGCGCCACTCTATGGCTACACCTTC. As protein: CSAPLYGYTF.

V is TRBV6-5 and J is TRBJ2-7; D is perhaps TRBD2 (5 bases). Germline loops: CDR1 MNHEY, CDR2 SVGAGI. The V end lost 0 bases, the J end lost 7 bases, and 16 bases lay between the germline ends. CDR3 length equals 15 residues. The CDR3 loop reads CASSYSIPLGGEQYF. CDR3 nucleotide sequence: TGTGCCAGCAGTTACTCGATCCCCTTAGGAGGAGAGCAGTACTTC.

The chain carries TRBV6-1 and TRBJ2-7; tentatively, D is TRBD1 (5 bases). The ends were cut back, 8 bases at V and 1 base at J, with 15 bases in the middle. The CDR3 consists of 14 residues. Germline V gene data show CDR1 as MNHNS and CDR2 as SASEGT. The CDR3 DNA is TGTGCCAGCCGAAAGGAGCCAGGGTCCTACGAGCAGTACTTC. It encodes CASRKEPGSYEQYF.

This clone occurred a few times. This chain uses TRBV4-1 with TRBJ2-7, with 15 bases fitting TRBD2. V was clipped by 4 bases and J by 6 bases; unmatched bases: 4. Germline V gives CDR1 MGHRA, CDR2 YSYEKL. The CDR3 runs to 15 residues. In nucleotides, the CDR3 is TGCGCCAGCAGCCGCGGACTAGCGGGAGGGAGCGAGCAGTACTTC. Translating gives CASSRGLAGGSEQYF.

The V and J genes are TRBV15 and TRBJ2-5, with TRBD2 identical over 9 bases. V gave up 1 base and J gave up 7 bases; unmatched junction bases: 13. The length of the CDR3 is 17 residues. Germline CDR1 is LNHNV and CDR2 is YYDKDF (reference sequence). The CDR3 DNA reads as TGTGCCACCAGCAGAGTGGCGGGGGGGGGCCCCTTTGGGACCCAGTACTTC. Its protein is CATSRVAGGGPFGTQYF.

This clone was detected only a few times. The rearrangement links TRBV18 to TRBJ1-1; no reliable D call. V was shortened by 6 bases and J by 5 bases, with 22 bases between the two germline ends. The germline V gene encodes CDR1 KGHSH and CDR2 LQKENI. CDR3 length: 16 residues. The CDR3 sequence is CASSRENMDYGTEAFF. The CDR3 region has the DNA TGTGCCAGCTCGCGCGAGAACATGGATTACGGGACTGAAGCTTTCTTT.

CDR3 amino acids: CASSPGRRETQYF. CDR3 bases: TGTGCCAGCAGCCCCGGGAGAAGAGAGACCCAGTACTTC. The V gene is TRBV7-2, the J gene TRBJ2-5, with D maybe TRBD2 (6 bases). The CDR3 runs to 13 residues. Germline CDR1 is SGHTA and CDR2 is FQGNSA. The germline V and J ends were trimmed by 5 bases and 4 bases, with 11 bases remaining between them.

The rearrangement links TRBV7-2 to TRBJ2-7; 9 bases are a match to TRBD2. Trimming took 5 bases from V and 7 from J; bases not matched to a gene: 9. CDR1 and CDR2 (germline): SGHTA, FQGNSA. The CDR3 has 14 residues. The CDR3 loop is CASSVIAGEGEQYF. For the CDR3, the DNA is TGTGCCAGCAGCGTGATAGCGGGGGAGGGGGAGCAGTACTTC.

The chain employs TRBV7-8 and TRBJ1-5; 8 nucleotides line up with TRBD1. After removal of 5 bases from V and 4 bases from J, the junction contained 7 bases not matched to a gene. The CDR3 is made up of 15 amino acids. In germline, CDR1 is SGHVS, CDR2 FQNEAQ. CDR3 nucleotide sequence: TGTGCCAGCAGCAAAGACAGGGGACGGAATCAGCCCCAGCATTTT. Translating it yields CASSKDRGRNQPQHF.

This clone was recorded once. The genes are TRBV29-1 and TRBJ1-2; 10 nucleotides line up with TRBD1. The CDR3 length is 12 residues. Germline CDR1 is SQVTM and CDR2 is ANQGSEA. V was clipped by 4 bases and J by 6 bases; unmatched bases: 2. This CDR3 reads CSVGDRGHGYTF. CDR3 sequence (DNA): TGCAGCGTTGGGGACAGGGGACATGGCTACACCTTC.

The gene calls are TRBV7-2 and TRBJ2-2, with D perhaps matching TRBD2 (6 bases). Per germline, CDR1 SGHTA and CDR2 FQGNSA. There are 15 residues in the CDR3. With 5 bases removed from V and 4 bases from J, the gap between germline ends came to 14 bases. CDR3 nucleotides: TGTGCCAGCAGCCCAGGAGGGCCGGCCACCGGGGAGCTGTTTTTT. Translation: CASSPGGPATGELFF.

The chain recombines TRBV15 with TRBJ2-5; 8 bases fit TRBD2. The J call may be incorrect, as the DNA end agrees better with TRBJ2-7. Germline values: CDR1 LNHNV, CDR2 YYDKDF (reference sequence). The CDR3 is 14 residues long. CDR3 loop: CATGLAASSYEQYF. In DNA, the CDR3 is TGTGCCACCGGACTAGCTGCGAGCTCCTACGAGCAGTACTTC.

V is TRBV7-2 and J is TRBJ2-3, with 9 bases aligning to TRBD2. Germline CDR1 and CDR2: SGHTA and FQGNSA. The CDR3 runs to 14 residues. Unmatched junction bases numbered 4, after V lost 4 bases and J lost 5 bases. The CDR3 nucleotides are TGTGCCAGCAGCTCGGGACTAGCAGGAGATACGCAGTATTTT. It codes for CASSSGLAGDTQYF. The full variable domain, completed using reference TRBV7-2 and TRBJ2-3, is GAGVSQSPSNKVTEKGKDVELRCDPISGHTALYWYRQSLGQGLEFLIYFQGNSAPDKSGLPSDRFSAERTGGSVSTLTIQRTQQEDSAVYLCASSSGLAGDTQYFGPGTRLTVL.

The chain joins TRBV28 to TRBJ1-3; D call uncertain. Trimming stripped 4 bases from V and 7 bases from J, with 8 bases between. Germline CDR1 is MDHEN and CDR2 is SYDVKM. CDR3 length: 12 residues. CDR3 amino acids: CASSSTRNTIYF. CDR3 nucleotide sequence: TGTGCCAGCAGTTCGACACGGAACACCATATATTTT.

The chain has TRBV10-3 and TRBJ1-2, with 12 bases identical to TRBD1. The CDR3 is 15 amino acids. Trimming cost V 5 bases and J 11 bases; bases outside gene matches: 12. CDR1 and CDR2 (germline): ENHRY, SYGVKD. CDR3 nucleotide sequence: TGTGCCATCAGTTTCGATCTTGGGGACAGGGGGCAATACACCTTC. This translates into CAISFDLGDRGQYTF.

J is TRBJ2-5 and V is TRBV9, with 9 bases lining up with TRBD2. This CDR3 is 14 amino acids long. The ends lost 0 bases at V and 9 bases at J; junction bases unmatched: 6. From germline, CDR1 is SGDLS and CDR2 YYNGEE. The CDR3 nucleotides read TGTGCCAGCAGCGTAGATGTAGCGGGGGAGGCCCAGTACTTC. This encodes CASSVDVAGEAQYF.

The chain recombines TRBV28 with TRBJ2-2, with TRBD2 identical over 7 bases. The V gene's germline CDR1 is MDHEN and CDR2 SYDVKM. The V segment lost 4 bases and the J segment 1 base; nucleotides outside the gene matches: 3. The CDR3 has 15 residues. The CDR3: CASSSSGENTGELFF. The DNA of the CDR3 is TGTGCCAGCAGTTCTAGCGGAGAGAACACCGGGGAGCTGTTTTTT.

The CDR3 region is CSASDSRETQYF. For the CDR3, the DNA is TGCAGCGCCTCAGACAGCCGAGAGACCCAGTACTTC. This sequence joins TRBV29-1 and TRBJ2-5; possibly TRBD1 for D (5 bases). Between the trimmed V and J ends, which lost 7 bases and 4 bases, there was a span of 13 bases. Per the germline V gene, CDR1 is SQVTM and CDR2 is ANQGSEA. CDR3 size: 12 residues.

The V and J genes are TRBV28 and TRBJ1-2, with a weak D call TRBD1 (5 bases). CDR1 MDHEN and CDR2 SYDVKM come from the germline V gene. The CDR3 spans 15 residues. V lost 2 bases, J lost 1 base, and 11 bases lay in between. In nucleotides, the CDR3 is TGTGCCAGCAGTTTACCAAGGGGATTTAACTATGGCTACACCTTC. Protein product: CASSLPRGFNYGYTF.

The chain is built from TRBV30 and TRBJ2-5; D gene ambiguous. Germline CDR1 reads GTSNPN; CDR2 reads SVGIG (reference sequence). The CDR3 is 14 residues long. The germline V and J ends were trimmed by 4 bases and 2 bases, with 14 bases remaining between them. CDR3: CAWTRSLGQETQYF. The CDR3, as DNA: TGTGCCTGGACCCGGAGCCTCGGGCAAGAGACCCAGTACTTC.

V and J are TRBV7-9 and TRBJ1-2; 11 bases match TRBD1. V gave up 1 base and J gave up 7 bases; unmatched junction bases: 2. There are 14 residues in the CDR3. Germline V gene lookup returns CDR1 SEHNR and CDR2 FQNEAQ (reference sequence). DNA of the CDR3: TGTGCCAGCAGCTTAGAGGACAGGGGGCCTGGCTACACCTTC. Protein product: CASSLEDRGPGYTF. Full variable domain (remainder filled in from reference TRBV7-9 and TRBJ1-2): DTGVSQNPRHKITKRGQNVTFRCDPISEHNRLYWYRQTLGQGPEFLTYFQNEAQLEKSRLLSDRFSAERPKGSFSTLEIQRTEQGDSAMYLCASSLEDRGPGYTFGSGTRLTVV.

V and J are TRBV11-2 and TRBJ2-7, with D perhaps matching TRBD2 (5 bases). The CDR3 has 15 residues. CDR1 and CDR2 (germline): SGHAT, FQNNGV. V gave up 5 bases and J gave up 2 bases, with 16 bases separating them. The CDR3 DNA reads TGTGCCAGCAGCCCTCGGACTGCAGAGCCCTACGAGCAGTACTTC. Translating it yields CASSPRTAEPYEQYF.